A single sample gave rise to the 20 T cell receptor beta chains below, sequenced in a study of monozygotic twins with inflammatory bowel disease. TCRdb reprocessed the 5' RACE reads and keeps a single row for each CDR3 protein, giving no DNA. The sample yields some 450,000 distinct CDR3 sequences, of which the top ten take up approximately 2.4%. Sample: blood. The receptors shown here come from a human donor with ulcerative colitis or Crohn's disease, or a healthy co-twin of an affected twin (not recorded which).

V and J are TRBV25-1 and TRBJ1-1; no DNA is available, so the TRBD1 call from TCRdb remains unchecked. There are 12 residues in the CDR3. Germline-derived CDR1 and CDR2 are MGHDK and SYGVNS. The CDR3 protein is CASSDGGSRAFF.

J is TRBJ2-7 and V is TRBV4-1; the D call of TRBD2 rests on TCRdb alone, since no DNA is present to check it. This CDR3 has 16 amino acids. Germline loops: CDR1 MGHRA, CDR2 YSYEKL. This CDR3 reads CASSQVLAGGWNEQYF.

This sequence joins TRBV9 and TRBJ2-7; TCRdb selects TRBD1, and the lack of DNA leaves this call unchecked. Germline V gene lookup returns CDR1 SGDLS and CDR2 YYNGEE. This CDR3 contains 14 residues. CDR3: CASSTGQGQGEQYF.

The gene calls are TRBV7-8 and TRBJ2-3; the D gene TCRdb calls, TRBD1, cannot be checked with no DNA. The CDR3 sequence is 16 residues long. From germline, CDR1 is SGHVS and CDR2 FQNEAQ. The CDR3 reads CASSPQGRVRTDTQYF.

V gene TRBV20-1 combines with J gene TRBJ1-5. The CDR3 totals 12 residues. The V gene's germline CDR1 is DFQATT and CDR2 SNEGSKA (reference sequence). This chain's CDR3 is CSALQSNQPQHF.

The genes are TRBV4-2 and TRBJ1-1; the TCRdb call, TRBD1, lacks DNA for checking. CDR3 length equals 17 residues. Germline CDR1 LGHNA, CDR2 YNFKEQ. This CDR3 is CASSPHGWRQMNTEAFF.

The V call is TRBV4-1, the J call TRBJ2-1; no DNA is available, so the TRBD2 call from TCRdb remains unchecked. Germline V lookup: CDR1 MGHRA, CDR2 YSYEKL. The CDR3 consists of 16 residues. CDR3 loop: CASSQEAASSYNEQFF.

The genes are TRBV6-1 and TRBJ2-1; the D gene TCRdb calls, TRBD2, cannot be checked with no DNA. Germline-derived CDR1 and CDR2 are MNHNS and SASEGT. The CDR3 is made up of 17 amino acids. This CDR3 is CASSPGLASSSYNEQFF.

CDR3 amino acids: CASSPLGTDASDTQYF. The chain carries TRBV18 and TRBJ2-3; TCRdb lists TRBD1, though no DNA is available to test this call. The length of the CDR3 is 16 residues. CDR1 and CDR2 (germline): KGHSH, LQKENI.

The CDR3 reads CASSLGLESGANVLTF. The V call is TRBV5-1, the J call TRBJ2-6. Germline V lookup: CDR1 SGHRS, CDR2 YFSETQ. The CDR3 is 16 amino acids. The whole variable domain, filled in from reference TRBV5-1 and TRBJ2-6, reads KAGVTQTPRYLIKTRGQQVTLSCSPISGHRSVSWYQQTPGQGLQFLFEYFSETQRNKGNFPGRFSGRQFSNSRSEMNVSTLELGDSALYLCASSLGLESGANVLTFGAGSRLTVL.

The chain links TRBV29-1 to TRBJ2-1; the D call of TRBD1 rests on TCRdb alone, since no DNA is present to check it. The CDR3 sequence is 14 residues long. The germline gives CDR1 SQVTM, CDR2 ANQGSEA. The CDR3 here is CSTPGQGRRNEQFF.

The V call is TRBV6-2 or TRBV6-3, the J call TRBJ1-2; absent DNA, TCRdb's TRBD1 call cannot be checked. The CDR3 covers 16 residues. Looked up from germline, CDR1 is MNHEY and CDR2 is SVGEGT. CDR3 residues: CASSSQDRGQYYGYTF.

CDR3: CASSYAQVPYEQYF. The chain combines TRBV6-2 or TRBV6-3 with TRBJ2-7. The CDR3 consists of 14 residues. Germline V gene data show CDR1 as MNHEY and CDR2 as SVGEGT.

The V gene is TRBV20-1, the J gene TRBJ1-5; TCRdb lists TRBD1, though no DNA is available to test this call. This CDR3 region has 13 residues. Germline V gene lookup returns CDR1 DFQATT and CDR2 SNEGSKA (reference sequence). The CDR3 loop is CSAYRGPNQPQHF.

This rearrangement joins TRBV7-2 to TRBJ2-2; the TCRdb D gene call, TRBD1, has no DNA to confirm it. The germline gives CDR1 SGHTA, CDR2 FQGNSA. The CDR3 is 15 residues long. This CDR3 reads CASSLGGLNTGELFF.

The gene calls are TRBV24-1 and TRBJ2-1; TCRdb outputs TRBD1, but without DNA this stays unchecked. This CDR3 comprises 17 residues. Looked up from germline, CDR1 is KGHDR and CDR2 is SFDVKD. The CDR3: CATSDPPGQGPYNEQFF.

The CDR3 loop reads CASSLSVWPQETQYF. The chain uses TRBV27 and TRBJ2-5. CDR1 is MNHEY and CDR2 is SMNVEV in the germline V gene (reference sequence). CDR3 length: 15 amino acids.

This chain joins TRBV9 and TRBJ2-2; without DNA, the TCRdb call of TRBD1 cannot be checked. Germline V lookup: CDR1 SGDLS, CDR2 YYNGEE. This CDR3 contains 15 residues. The CDR3 sequence is CASSGGRRGPHELFF.

The V gene is TRBV27, the J gene TRBJ1-5; TCRdb's D call of TRBD1 is untestable without DNA. CDR3 length: 14 residues. Germline V CDR1 and CDR2: MNHEY, SMNVEV (reference sequence). This chain's CDR3 is CASSLRPGVQPQHF.

The chain carries TRBV7-2 and TRBJ2-3; TCRdb's D gene call, TRBD2, goes unchecked for lack of DNA. CDR1 SGHTA and CDR2 FQGNSA come from the germline V gene. There are 17 residues in the CDR3. CDR3 amino acids: CASSFPSSGTSTDTQYF.